The 30 T cell receptor beta chains below were found in one sample sequenced in a study of shared clonotypes between healthy human individuals. Libraries were prepared by immunoSEQ multiplex PCR; TCRdb keeps only in-frame clonotypes and omits some of them. The sample consists of approximately 600,000 clones, 90% to 95% of them appearing once. As defined, naive CD8 cells were CD45RO-negative and positively selected for CCR7, with terminally differentiated effector memory CD45RA+ cells excluded. The sample was naive CD8+ T cells sorted from blood. These receptor sequences come from a woman aged 25 to 39 in good health.

The J gene is TRBJ2-7, the V gene TRBV7-2; D gene uncertain. Germline V CDR1 and CDR2: SGHTA, FQGNSA. The V gene lost 3 bases and the J gene lost 5 bases, with 14 bases spanning the gap. This CDR3 spans 14 amino acids. CDR3 amino acids: CASSFWRNGDEQYF. The CDR3 DNA reads as TGTGCCAGCAGCTTCTGGCGGAATGGGGACGAGCAGTACTTC.

The chain uses TRBV9 and TRBJ2-7; D not resolved. The germline V and J ends were trimmed by 0 bases and 0 bases, with 7 bases remaining between them. The germline gives CDR1 SGDLS, CDR2 YYNGEE. The CDR3 consists of 14 residues. CDR3 region: CASSVAWDSYEQYF. Written as DNA, the CDR3 is TGTGCCAGCAGCGTAGCTTGGGACTCCTACGAGCAGTACTTC.

This rearrangement joins TRBV6-5 to TRBJ1-4, with a tentative D call TRBD1 (5 bases). The CDR3 has 15 amino acids. CDR1 and CDR2 (germline): MNHEY, SVGAGI. Between the trimmed V and J ends, which lost 2 bases and 2 bases, there was a span of 9 bases. The CDR3 DNA reads TGTGCCAGCAGTTACCGGGGGTTGACTAATGAAAAACTGTTTTTT. Protein sequence: CASSYRGLTNEKLFF.

The V gene is TRBV6-1, the J gene TRBJ1-1; D remains ambiguous. Trimming stripped 7 bases from V and 7 bases from J, with 16 bases between. The V gene's germline CDR1 is MNHNS and CDR2 SASEGT. The CDR3 totals 13 residues. The CDR3 DNA reads TGTGCCAGCACCATATTGACAACGGATGAAGCTTTCTTT. The encoded protein is CASTILTTDEAFF.

The chain recombines TRBV7-7 with TRBJ2-5; maybe TRBD2 (6 bases). Between the trimmed V and J ends, which lost 0 bases and 1 base, there was a span of 9 bases. Germline V gene sequence: CDR1 SSHAT, CDR2 FNYEAQ (reference sequence). The CDR3 totals 15 residues. In nucleotides, the CDR3 is TGTGCCAGCAGCTTAGCACTGACTAGCCAAGAGACCCAGTACTTC. As protein: CASSLALTSQETQYF.

The V gene is TRBV29-1, the J gene TRBJ2-7, with D possibly being TRBD2 (5 bases). There are 13 residues in the CDR3. The germline V gene has CDR1 SQVTM and CDR2 ANQGSEA. With 6 bases removed from V and 2 bases from J, the gap between germline ends came to 14 bases. CDR3 nucleotides: TGCAGCGTCACGGGAACCAGTGCCTACGAGCAGTACTTC. Translated: CSVTGTSAYEQYF.

The chain has TRBV28 and TRBJ1-5, with TRBD1 matching 7 bases. This CDR3 is built from 15 residues. The germline V gene has CDR1 MDHEN and CDR2 SYDVKM. Trimming at V came to 5 bases and at J to 0 bases, leaving 4 bases not matched to a gene. CDR3 sequence reads: CASSPGTDSNQPQHF. CDR3 in DNA: TGTGCCAGCAGTCCCGGGACAGATAGCAATCAGCCCCAGCATTTT.

This clone showed up just once. The chain is built from TRBV28 and TRBJ2-7; 7 nucleotides agree with TRBD1. The CDR3 spans 14 residues. Germline V gene sequence: CDR1 MDHEN, CDR2 SYDVKM. V was clipped by 5 bases and J by 1 base; unmatched bases: 5. This chain's CDR3 is CASSNNRGSYEQYF. For the CDR3, the DNA is TGTGCCAGCAGTAACAACAGGGGATCCTACGAGCAGTACTTC.

This sequence joins TRBV29-1 and TRBJ2-2, with D perhaps TRBD1 (5 bases). The CDR3 sequence is 13 residues long. V lost 4 bases and J lost 1, with 7 bases in between. In germline, CDR1 is SQVTM, CDR2 ANQGSEA. CDR3 DNA: TGCAGCGTTGTACAGGAGAACACCGGGGAGCTGTTTTTT. The encoded protein is CSVVQENTGELFF.

J is TRBJ2-1 and V is TRBV13; possibly TRBD2 for D (5 bases). CDR1 is PRHDT, CDR2 FYEKMQ, per germline (reference sequence). CDR3 length: 12 residues. Between the trimmed V and J ends, which lost 6 bases and 12 bases, there was a span of 15 bases. CDR3 region: CASRYSEFGQFF. CDR3 bases: TGTGCCAGCAGATATAGCGAATTCGGGCAGTTCTTC.

The V and J genes are TRBV30 and TRBJ2-7; 7 bases are a match to TRBD2. CDR1 is GTSNPN and CDR2 is SVGIG in the germline V gene (reference sequence). The CDR3 runs 12 residues. The junction had 6 bases not matched to a gene; V was cut back by 4 bases and J by 6 bases. The CDR3 is CAWTGTKTEQYF. CDR3 DNA sequence: TGTGCCTGGACGGGGACTAAGACCGAGCAGTACTTC.

V and J are TRBV18 and TRBJ2-2; a weak D match, TRBD1 (5 bases). This CDR3 is 15 amino acids long. Trimming took 0 bases from V and 5 from J, leaving 10 bases between them. Germline values: CDR1 KGHSH, CDR2 LQKENI. CDR3 amino acids: CASSPPGQWTGELFF. Here the CDR3 DNA reads TGTGCCAGCTCACCACCGGGGCAATGGACCGGGGAGCTGTTTTTT.

The rearrangement links TRBV5-4 to TRBJ2-2; D is possibly TRBD1 (7 bases). The V gene's germline CDR1 is SGHNT and CDR2 YYREEE (reference sequence). Trimming took 4 bases from V and 7 from J, leaving 8 bases between them. This CDR3 region has 12 residues. CDR3 nucleotide sequence: TGTGCCAGCAGCCAGGGGGGCGGGGAGCTGTTTTTT. Translation: CASSQGGGELFF.

The chain uses TRBV18 and TRBJ1-5, with TRBD1 matching 7 bases. CDR3 length equals 17 residues. CDR1 is KGHSH, CDR2 LQKENI, per germline. V lost 4 bases, J lost 4 bases, and 13 bases stayed unmatched. CDR3 amino acids: CASSLLAQRTGNQPQHF. The CDR3 bases are TGTGCCAGCTCACTGTTAGCCCAACGGACAGGTAATCAGCCCCAGCATTTT.

This chain joins TRBV29-1 and TRBJ2-3; D unclear. The ends were cut back, 1 base at V and 1 base at J, with 21 bases in the middle. The CDR3 is 18 residues long. Germline assignment: CDR1 SQVTM and CDR2 ANQGSEA. CDR3 residues: CSVEGGFYTLGGTDTQYF. CDR3 DNA: TGCAGCGTTGAAGGGGGTTTTTACACCTTAGGTGGCACAGATACGCAGTATTTT.

Regarding this clone: Within the sample, other DNA sequences also encode this same CDR3. The J gene is TRBJ1-1, the V gene TRBV27; tentatively, D is TRBD1 (5 bases). In germline, CDR1 is MNHEY, CDR2 SMNVEV (reference sequence). Trimming took off 3 bases at V and 1 base at J, with 9 bases between the two ends. The CDR3 sequence is 14 residues long. CDR3 DNA: TGTGCCAGCAGTTTCGCGGGGGGGAACACTGAAGCTTTCTTT. It encodes CASSFAGGNTEAFF.

The genes are TRBV19 and TRBJ2-1; a weak D match, TRBD1 (6 bases). This CDR3 spans 14 amino acids. CDR1 is LNHDA, CDR2 SQIVND, per germline (reference sequence). V was clipped by 6 bases and J by 2 bases, with 11 bases between them. CDR3 nucleotide sequence: TGTGCCAGTAGACGTCAGGGGACCTACAATGAGCAGTTCTTC. Protein: CASRRQGTYNEQFF.

The V gene is TRBV28, the J gene TRBJ2-4; D may be TRBD1 (6 bases). Between the trimmed V and J ends, which lost 6 bases and 2 bases, there was a span of 8 bases. The CDR3 covers 13 residues. Germline V gives CDR1 MDHEN, CDR2 SYDVKM. The CDR3 region is CASSRGPKNIQYF. CDR3 bases: TGTGCCAGCAGCAGGGGTCCCAAAAACATTCAGTACTTC.

This clone was seen once. V is TRBV20-1 and J is TRBJ1-3; D gene uncertain. CDR1 DFQATT and CDR2 SNEGSKA come from the germline V gene (reference sequence). V shed 0 bases and J shed 8 bases, with 5 bases lying between them. The CDR3 length is 11 residues. The CDR3 loop is CSAREVDTIYF. CDR3 DNA sequence: TGCAGTGCTAGAGAGGTAGACACCATATATTTT.

The chain is built from TRBV2 and TRBJ2-7, with TRBD1 matching 8 bases. The V segment lost 2 bases and the J segment 5 bases; nucleotides outside the gene matches: 5. This CDR3 comprises 14 residues. The germline gives CDR1 SNHLY, CDR2 FYNNEI. The CDR3 bases are TGTGCCAGCAGTGAAAGTCAGGGGGCTAACGAGCAGTACTTC. As protein: CASSESQGANEQYF.

The V and J genes are TRBV7-6 and TRBJ1-1; no definite D call. Germline-derived CDR1 and CDR2 are SGHVS and FNYEAQ. The CDR3 loop spans 12 amino acids. The V and J ends lost 6 bases and 0 bases respectively, with 5 bases between them. CDR3 region: CASSRMNTEAFF. CDR3 DNA: TGTGCCAGCAGTCGTATGAACACTGAAGCTTTCTTT.

This chain connects TRBV10-2 to TRBJ2-5; D is unresolved. Looked up from germline, CDR1 is WSHSY and CDR2 is SAAADI. V shed 0 bases and J shed 5 bases, with 10 bases lying between them. The length of the CDR3 is 14 residues. CDR3 amino acids: CASSESGPVETQYF. The CDR3 DNA sequence: TGCGCCAGCAGTGAGTCAGGGCCCGTCGAGACCCAGTACTTC.

Concerning this clone itself: Additional DNA sequences in this sample encode the identical CDR3. This sequence joins TRBV7-9 and TRBJ1-1; no clear D. CDR1 and CDR2 (germline): SEHNR, FQNEAQ (reference sequence). This CDR3 is 12 amino acids long. The V end was cut by 5 bases, the J end by 5 bases, with 9 bases between. This CDR3 reads CASSLGATEAFF. CDR3 DNA: TGTGCCAGCAGCCTAGGAGCAACTGAAGCTTTCTTT.

This clone was detected a few times. V gene TRBV9 combines with J gene TRBJ2-4, with TRBD2 identical over 7 bases. The V gene's germline CDR1 is SGDLS and CDR2 YYNGEE. V lost 0 bases to trimming and J lost 8 bases; unmatched junction nucleotides: 5. The CDR3 totals 14 residues. CDR3 sequence reads: CASSVGGGSDIQYF. As DNA, the CDR3 is TGTGCCAGCAGCGTAGGTGGCGGGAGTGACATTCAGTACTTC. Combining the CDR3 with reference TRBV9 and TRBJ2-4 gives the whole variable domain DSGVTQTPKHLITATGQRVTLRCSPRSGDLSVYWYQQSLDQGLQFLIQYYNGEERAKGNILERFSAQQFPDLHSELNLSSLELGDSALYFCASSVGGGSDIQYFGAGTRLSVL.

This clone was observed a single time. This rearrangement joins TRBV9 to TRBJ2-5; D gene unclear. The length of the CDR3 is 14 residues. Germline V gene data show CDR1 as SGDLS and CDR2 as YYNGEE. V lost 0 bases and J 4 bases, leaving 10 bases between the germline ends. The CDR3 coding sequence is TGTGCCAGCAGCGTAGGAAGGGCCCCAGAGACCCAGTACTTC. This sequence encodes CASSVGRAPETQYF.

J is TRBJ2-7 and V is TRBV27; 13 bases are a match to TRBD2. CDR1 and CDR2 from the germline V gene are MNHEY and SMNVEV (reference sequence). V shed 4 bases, J shed 3 bases, and the junction held 15 bases outside the gene matches. This CDR3 region has 19 residues. The CDR3 sequence is CASSSTPGTSGTYYYEQYF. CDR3 DNA sequence: TGTGCCAGCAGTTCGACGCCCGGGACTAGCGGGACCTATTACTACGAGCAGTACTTC.

This chain uses TRBV6-1 with TRBJ2-7; 7 positions agree with TRBD1. Looked up from germline, CDR1 is MNHNS and CDR2 is SASEGT. With 6 bases clipped from V and 0 bases from J, the junction kept 5 bases outside the gene matches. The CDR3 has 14 amino acids. The CDR3 DNA reads TGTGCCAGCAGCCTGACAGGGAGCTCCTACGAGCAGTACTTC. It yields the protein CASSLTGSSYEQYF.

The V gene is TRBV5-6, the J gene TRBJ1-1; maybe TRBD1 (5 bases). The CDR3 runs 12 residues. V lost 1 base to trimming and J lost 6 bases, with 7 bases between them. Germline V gene lookup returns CDR1 SGHDT and CDR2 YYEEEE. CDR3 residues: CASSLQGAEAFF. For the CDR3, the DNA is TGTGCCAGCAGCTTGCAAGGGGCTGAAGCTTTCTTT.

The gene calls are TRBV7-8 and TRBJ2-2; no firm D call. This CDR3 has 13 amino acids. Per germline, CDR1 SGHVS and CDR2 FQNEAQ. V lost 5 bases to trimming and J lost 3 bases, with 7 bases between them. CDR3 DNA sequence: TGTGCCAGCAGCGTTGATTACACCGGGGAGCTGTTTTTT. Translated: CASSVDYTGELFF.

The CDR3 spells CASSQDEGGLAGSYEQYF. CDR3 nucleotide sequence: TGTGCCAGCAGCCAAGATGAAGGGGGACTAGCGGGCTCCTACGAGCAGTACTTC. The gene calls are TRBV4-2 and TRBJ2-7; 12 bases are a match to TRBD2. With 0 bases clipped from V and 0 bases from J, the junction kept 6 bases outside the gene matches. Germline V gene sequence: CDR1 LGHNA, CDR2 YNFKEQ. The CDR3 is 18 amino acids.